These 7 T cell receptor beta chains were sequenced from one sample in a study of cytomegalovirus exposure and HLA in healthy donors. The study ran its PCR with 60 Vbeta and 13 Jbeta primers. Data came from immunoSEQ multiplex PCR; TCRdb stores just in-frame clones and leaves some out. The sample records over 110,000 clones, over 75% being singletons. Sequenced: PBMCs. The receptors here all came from a woman in her 50s in good health and CMV-seropositive.

The chain joins TRBV2 to TRBJ2-5; tentatively, D is TRBD2 (6 bases). Deletions cut 4 bases from V and 1 base from J, with 19 bases between. The length of the CDR3 is 17 residues. Looked up from germline, CDR1 is SNHLY and CDR2 is FYNNEI. The CDR3 DNA reads TGTGCCAGCAGTGGAGCAAACCGGGAGACTCGCCAAGAGACCCAGTACTTC. The encoded protein is CASSGANRETRQETQYF.

The rearrangement uses TRBV5-1 and TRBJ2-1; D is possibly TRBD1 (6 bases). V was pared by 3 bases and J by 7 bases, with 20 bases between. The CDR3 covers 16 residues. Germline V gene sequence: CDR1 SGHRS, CDR2 YFSETQ. The CDR3 protein is CASSSSLAGVPNEQFF. CDR3 DNA sequence: TGCGCCAGCAGCTCCTCGCTAGCAGGGGTACCAAATGAGCAGTTCTTC.

This clone has only a few counts. In DNA form, the CDR3 reads TGTGCCAGCAGTGAAGCACCGGGACAGGCCTACGAGCAGTACTTC. It codes for CASSEAPGQAYEQYF. V usage is TRBV2 and J usage is TRBJ2-7, with TRBD1 matching 8 bases. The CDR3 length is 15 residues. Germline CDR1 SNHLY, CDR2 FYNNEI. Trimming at V came to 0 bases and at J to 2 bases, leaving 3 bases not matched to a gene.

The gene calls are TRBV2 and TRBJ1-5, with D perhaps TRBD1 (6 bases). CDR1 and CDR2 from the germline V gene are SNHLY and FYNNEI. Trimming removed 4 bases from V and 5 bases from J, with 12 bases in between. The length of the CDR3 is 14 residues. Here the CDR3 reads CASSGNRAYQPQHF. The CDR3 DNA is TGTGCCAGCAGTGGCAACAGGGCATATCAGCCCCAGCATTTT.

Concerning this clone itself: One end of the junction does not line up with germline, which may come from a read error. The sample has other DNA sequences that encode this CDR3 too. The chain combines TRBV6-6 with TRBJ2-2; unclear D gene. The CDR3 length is 13 residues. Germline V gene lookup returns CDR1 MNHNY and CDR2 SVGAGI (reference sequence). The CDR3 DNA follows: TGTGCTAGCAGGCAGGAGAACACCGGGGAGCTGTTTTTT. Its translation: CASRQENTGELFF.

A word on this clone: This may stem from a read error, because a much larger clone lies one nucleotide away. This chain joins TRBV6-1 and TRBJ2-1, with 7 positions matching TRBD1. The CDR3 consists of 14 residues. J was trimmed by 0 bases and V by 7 bases; bases with no gene match: 3. Germline lookup yields CDR1 MNHNS and CDR2 SASEGT. The CDR3 sequence is CASTRDSSYNEQFF. CDR3 nucleotide sequence: TGTGCCAGCACCCGGGACAGCTCCTACAATGAGCAGTTCTTC.

J is TRBJ2-7 and V is TRBV28; maybe TRBD2 (6 bases). CDR3 length: 14 amino acids. The V end lost 5 bases, the J end lost 2 bases, and 13 bases lay between the germline ends. Germline lookup yields CDR1 MDHEN and CDR2 SYDVKM. The CDR3 DNA sequence: TGTGCCAGCAGTACAGTGGGGGGAACCTACGAGCAGTACTTC. Its protein is CASSTVGGTYEQYF. The full variable domain, rest sourced from reference TRBV28 and TRBJ2-7, is DVKVTQSSRYLVKRTGEKVFLECVQDMDHENMFWYRQDPGLGLRLIYFSYDVKMKEKGDIPEGYSVSREKKERFSLILESASTNQTSMYLCASSTVGGTYEQYFGPGTRLTVT.